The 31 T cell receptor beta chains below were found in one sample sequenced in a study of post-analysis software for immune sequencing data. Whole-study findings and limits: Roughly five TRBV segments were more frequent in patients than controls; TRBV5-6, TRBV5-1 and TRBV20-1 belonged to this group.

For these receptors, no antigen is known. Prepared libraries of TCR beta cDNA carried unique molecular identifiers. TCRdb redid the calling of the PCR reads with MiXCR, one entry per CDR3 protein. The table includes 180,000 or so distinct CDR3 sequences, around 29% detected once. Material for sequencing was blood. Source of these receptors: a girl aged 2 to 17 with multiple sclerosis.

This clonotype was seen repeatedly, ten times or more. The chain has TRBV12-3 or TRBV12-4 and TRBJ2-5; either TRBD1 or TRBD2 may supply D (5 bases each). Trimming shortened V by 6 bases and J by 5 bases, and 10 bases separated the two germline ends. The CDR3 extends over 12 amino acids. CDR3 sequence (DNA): TGTGCCAGCAGCCTCAGGGAGGAGACCCAGTACTTC. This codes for CASSLREETQYF.

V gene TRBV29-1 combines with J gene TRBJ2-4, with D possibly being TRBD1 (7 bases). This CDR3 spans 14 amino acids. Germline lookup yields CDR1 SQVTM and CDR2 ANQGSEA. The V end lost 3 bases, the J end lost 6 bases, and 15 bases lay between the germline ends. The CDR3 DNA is TGCAGCGTTGATGGGGGCCAGGGGGGAAACATTCAGTACTTC. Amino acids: CSVDGGQGGNIQYF.

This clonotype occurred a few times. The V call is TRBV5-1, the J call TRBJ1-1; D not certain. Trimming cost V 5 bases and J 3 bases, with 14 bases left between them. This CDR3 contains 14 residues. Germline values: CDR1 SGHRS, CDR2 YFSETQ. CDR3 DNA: TGCGCCAGCAGATCGGGGTGGGCTTACACTGAAGCTTTCTTT. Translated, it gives CASRSGWAYTEAFF. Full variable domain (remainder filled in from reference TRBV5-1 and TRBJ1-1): KAGVTQTPRYLIKTRGQQVTLSCSPISGHRSVSWYQQTPGQGLQFLFEYFSETQRNKGNFPGRFSGRQFSNSRSEMNVSTLELGDSALYLCASRSGWAYTEAFFGQGTRLTVV.

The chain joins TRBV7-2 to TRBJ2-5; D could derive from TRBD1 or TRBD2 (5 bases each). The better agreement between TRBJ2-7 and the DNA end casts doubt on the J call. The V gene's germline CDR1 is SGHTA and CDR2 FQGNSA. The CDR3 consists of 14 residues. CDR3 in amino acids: CASSLVVSGPEQYF. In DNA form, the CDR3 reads TGTGCCAGCAGCTTAGTAGTGTCGGGGCCCGAGCAGTACTTC.

Written as DNA, the CDR3 is TGTGCCAGCAGCTTAGGTGGTAGCGGGAAATCGGACACCGGGGAGCTGTTTTTT. Encoded protein: CASSLGGSGKSDTGELFF. The chain has TRBV7-2 and TRBJ2-2; TRBD2 aligns across 8 bases. V lost 1 base to trimming and J lost 3 bases; unmatched junction nucleotides: 10. The germline V gene has CDR1 SGHTA and CDR2 FQGNSA. CDR3 size: 18 residues. Complete variable domain (other parts from reference TRBV7-2 and TRBJ2-2): GAGVSQSPSNKVTEKGKDVELRCDPISGHTALYWYRQSLGQGLEFLIYFQGNSAPDKSGLPSDRFSAERTGGSVSTLTIQRTQQEDSAVYLCASSLGGSGKSDTGELFFGEGSRLTVL.

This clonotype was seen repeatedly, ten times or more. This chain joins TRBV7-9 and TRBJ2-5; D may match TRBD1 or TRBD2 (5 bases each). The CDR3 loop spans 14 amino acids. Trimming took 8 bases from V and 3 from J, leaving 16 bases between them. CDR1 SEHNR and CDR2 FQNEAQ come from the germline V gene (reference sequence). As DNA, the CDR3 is TGTGCCAGCGGGGCAGCGGAGAGGGAAGAGACCCAGTACTTC. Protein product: CASGAAEREETQYF.

The CDR3 is CASSSEGARGTDTQYF. In DNA form, the CDR3 reads TGTGCCAGCAGTTCAGAGGGGGCTCGGGGCACAGATACGCAGTATTTT. The J gene is TRBJ2-3, the V gene TRBV28; 7 nucleotides align to TRBD1. CDR1 and CDR2 (germline): MDHEN, SYDVKM. V trimming: 4 bases; J trimming: 1 base; junction bases outside the gene matches: 8. The CDR3 extends over 16 amino acids.

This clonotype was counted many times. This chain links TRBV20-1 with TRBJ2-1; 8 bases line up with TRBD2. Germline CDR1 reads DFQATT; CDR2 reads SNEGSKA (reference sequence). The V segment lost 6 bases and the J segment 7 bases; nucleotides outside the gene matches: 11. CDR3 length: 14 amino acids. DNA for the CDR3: TGCAGTGCCCGGGGGGGCCTGACGCGGAATGAGCAGTTCTTC. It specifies CSARGGLTRNEQFF.

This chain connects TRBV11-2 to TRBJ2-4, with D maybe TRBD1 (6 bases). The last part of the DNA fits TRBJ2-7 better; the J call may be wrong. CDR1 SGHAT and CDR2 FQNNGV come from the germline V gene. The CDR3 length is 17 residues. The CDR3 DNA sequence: TGTGCCAGCAGCTCCCGGGGCTGGCAGGGGAGTCTCCACGAGCAGTACTTC. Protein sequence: CASSSRGWQGSLHEQYF.

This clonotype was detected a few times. Here the CDR3 reads CASSLQQNTEAFF. The CDR3 DNA reads TGTGCCAGCAGTTTACAACAGAACACTGAAGCTTTCTTT. The chain combines TRBV28 with TRBJ1-1, with D unresolved. The germline V and J ends were trimmed by 2 bases and 1 base, with 5 bases remaining between them. Germline assignment: CDR1 MDHEN and CDR2 SYDVKM. The CDR3 extends over 13 amino acids.

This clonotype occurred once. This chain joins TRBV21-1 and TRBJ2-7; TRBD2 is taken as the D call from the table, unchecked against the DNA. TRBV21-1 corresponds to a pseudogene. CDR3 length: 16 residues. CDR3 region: CASSGGRSDSSYEQYF. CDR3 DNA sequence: TGTGCCAGCTCAGGAGGGAGGTCAGATAGCTCCTACGAGCAGTACTTC.

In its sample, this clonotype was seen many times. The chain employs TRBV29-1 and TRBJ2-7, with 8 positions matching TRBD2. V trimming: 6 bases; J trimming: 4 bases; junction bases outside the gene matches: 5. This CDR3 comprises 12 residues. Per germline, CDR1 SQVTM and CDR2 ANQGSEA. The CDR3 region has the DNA TGCAGCGTAGGACTAGCCCCTTACGAGCAGTACTTC. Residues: CSVGLAPYEQYF.

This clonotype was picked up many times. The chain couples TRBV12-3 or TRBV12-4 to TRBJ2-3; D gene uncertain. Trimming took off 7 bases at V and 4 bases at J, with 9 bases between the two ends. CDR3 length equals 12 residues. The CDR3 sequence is CASTIAADTQYF. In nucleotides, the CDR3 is TGTGCCAGCACTATCGCCGCAGATACGCAGTATTTT.

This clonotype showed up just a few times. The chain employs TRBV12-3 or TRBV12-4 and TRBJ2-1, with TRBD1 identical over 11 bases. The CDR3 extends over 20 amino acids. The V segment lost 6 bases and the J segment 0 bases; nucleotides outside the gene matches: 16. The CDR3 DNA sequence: TGTGCCAGCAGACCCGATTATCCGGGACAGGGGGGCTACTCCTACAATGAGCAGTTCTTC. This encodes CASRPDYPGQGGYSYNEQFF.

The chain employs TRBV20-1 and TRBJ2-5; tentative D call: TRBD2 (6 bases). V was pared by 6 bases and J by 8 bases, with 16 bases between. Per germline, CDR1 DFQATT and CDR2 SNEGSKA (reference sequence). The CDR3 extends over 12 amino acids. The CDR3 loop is CSASPGLGTQYF. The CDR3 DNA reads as TGCAGTGCCAGTCCGGGACTTGGAACCCAGTACTTC.

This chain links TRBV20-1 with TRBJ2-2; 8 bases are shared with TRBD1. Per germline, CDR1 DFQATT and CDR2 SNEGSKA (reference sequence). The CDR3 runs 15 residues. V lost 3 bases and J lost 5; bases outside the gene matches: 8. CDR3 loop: CSASRGTGRTGELFF. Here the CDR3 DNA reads TGCAGTGCTAGCCGAGGGACAGGCCGGACCGGGGAGCTGTTTTTT.

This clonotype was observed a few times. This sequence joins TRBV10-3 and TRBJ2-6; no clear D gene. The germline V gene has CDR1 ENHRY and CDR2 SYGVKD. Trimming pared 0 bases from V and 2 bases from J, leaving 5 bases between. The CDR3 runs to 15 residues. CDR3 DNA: TGTGCCATCAGTGAGTCGAGTCCTGGGGCCAACGTCCTGACTTTC. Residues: CAISESSPGANVLTF.

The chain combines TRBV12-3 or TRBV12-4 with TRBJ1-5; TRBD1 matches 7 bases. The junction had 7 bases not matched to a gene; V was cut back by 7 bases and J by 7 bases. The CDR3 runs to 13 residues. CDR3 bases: TGTGCCAGCACCCCTACAGGGGACCAGCCCCAGCATTTT. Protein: CASTPTGDQPQHF.

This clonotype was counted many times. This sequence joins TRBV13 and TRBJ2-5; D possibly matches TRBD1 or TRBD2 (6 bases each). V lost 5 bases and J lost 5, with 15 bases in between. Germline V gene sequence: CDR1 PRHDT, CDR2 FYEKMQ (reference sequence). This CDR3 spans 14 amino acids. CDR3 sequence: CASSRPGAGETQYF. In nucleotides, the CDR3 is TGTGCCAGCAGCCGCCCAGGGGCGGGGGAGACCCAGTACTTC.

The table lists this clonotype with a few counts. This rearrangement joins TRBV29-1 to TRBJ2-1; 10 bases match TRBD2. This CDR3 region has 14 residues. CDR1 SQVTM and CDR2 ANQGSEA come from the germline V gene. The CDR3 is CSTSSGSNYNEQFF. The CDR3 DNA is TGCAGTACTTCTAGCGGGAGTAACTACAATGAGCAGTTCTTC.

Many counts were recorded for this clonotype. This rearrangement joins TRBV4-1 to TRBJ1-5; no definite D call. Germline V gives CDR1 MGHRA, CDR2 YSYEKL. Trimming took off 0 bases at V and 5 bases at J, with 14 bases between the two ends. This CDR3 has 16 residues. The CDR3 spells CASSQDIRSNYQPQHF. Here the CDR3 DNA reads TGCGCCAGCAGCCAAGATATTCGGTCCAATTATCAGCCCCAGCATTTT.

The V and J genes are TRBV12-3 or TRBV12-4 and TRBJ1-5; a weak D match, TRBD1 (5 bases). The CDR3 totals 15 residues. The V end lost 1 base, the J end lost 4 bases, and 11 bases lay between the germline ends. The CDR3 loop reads CASSLGGTLNQPQHF. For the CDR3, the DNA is TGTGCCAGCAGTTTAGGAGGGACCCTTAATCAGCCCCAGCATTTT.

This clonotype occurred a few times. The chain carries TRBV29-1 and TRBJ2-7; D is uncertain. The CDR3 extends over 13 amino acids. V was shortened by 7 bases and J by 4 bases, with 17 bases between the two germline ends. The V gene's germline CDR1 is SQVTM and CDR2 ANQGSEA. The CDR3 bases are TGCAGCGCCCTAGGGTCTGACCCTTACGAGCAGTACTTC. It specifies CSALGSDPYEQYF.

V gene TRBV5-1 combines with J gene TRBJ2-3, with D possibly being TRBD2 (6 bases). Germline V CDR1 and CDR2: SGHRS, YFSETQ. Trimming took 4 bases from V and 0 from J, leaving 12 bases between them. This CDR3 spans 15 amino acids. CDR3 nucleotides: TGCGCCAGCAGCGCCGGGACTCCGAGCACAGATACGCAGTATTTT. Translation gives CASSAGTPSTDTQYF.

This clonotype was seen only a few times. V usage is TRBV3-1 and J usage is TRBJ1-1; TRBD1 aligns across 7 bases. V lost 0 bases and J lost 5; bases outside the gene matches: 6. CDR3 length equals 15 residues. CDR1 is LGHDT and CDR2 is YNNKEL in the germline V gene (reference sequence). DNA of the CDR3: TGTGCCAGCAGCCAAGATCCAGGGGGTGGAACTGAAGCTTTCTTT. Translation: CASSQDPGGGTEAFF.

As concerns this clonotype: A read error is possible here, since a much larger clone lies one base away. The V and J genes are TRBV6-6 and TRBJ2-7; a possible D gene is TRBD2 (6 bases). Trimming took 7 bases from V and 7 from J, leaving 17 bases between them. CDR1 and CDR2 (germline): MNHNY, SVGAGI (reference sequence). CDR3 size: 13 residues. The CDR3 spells CASNSLAHNEQYF. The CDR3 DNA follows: TGTGCCAGCAATTCACTAGCCCACAATGAGCAGTACTTC.

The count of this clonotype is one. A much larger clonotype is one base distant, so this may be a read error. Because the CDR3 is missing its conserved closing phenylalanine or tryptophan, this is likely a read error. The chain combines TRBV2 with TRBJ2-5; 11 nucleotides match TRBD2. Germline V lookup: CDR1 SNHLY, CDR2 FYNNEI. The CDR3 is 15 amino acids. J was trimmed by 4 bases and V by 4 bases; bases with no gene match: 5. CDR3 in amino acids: CASSAQTSGGETQYL. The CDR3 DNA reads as TGTGCCAGCAGTGCTCAAACTAGCGGGGGAGAGACCCAGTACCTC.

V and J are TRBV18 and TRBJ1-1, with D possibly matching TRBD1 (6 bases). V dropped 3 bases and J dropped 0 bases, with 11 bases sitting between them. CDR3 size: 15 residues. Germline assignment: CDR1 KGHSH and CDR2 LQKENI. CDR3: CASSPNREVNTEAFF. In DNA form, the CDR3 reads TGTGCCAGCTCACCCAACAGGGAAGTGAACACTGAAGCTTTCTTT.

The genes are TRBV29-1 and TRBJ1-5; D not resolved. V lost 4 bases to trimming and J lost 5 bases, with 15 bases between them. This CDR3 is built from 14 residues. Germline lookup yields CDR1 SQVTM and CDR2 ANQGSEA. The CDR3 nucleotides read TGCAGCGTTGCCACGGAATCGCGTGATCAGCCCCAGCATTTT. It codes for CSVATESRDQPQHF.

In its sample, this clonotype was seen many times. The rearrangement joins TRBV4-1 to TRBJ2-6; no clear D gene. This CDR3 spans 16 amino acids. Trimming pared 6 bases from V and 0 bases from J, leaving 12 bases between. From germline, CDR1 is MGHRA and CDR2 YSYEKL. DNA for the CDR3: TGCGCCAGCAGGTTTGCCGCCAGCTCTGGGGCCAACGTCCTGACTTTC. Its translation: CASRFAASSGANVLTF.

CDR3 nucleotide sequence: TGTGCCACCAGCAGAGATCAGTTTGGCTACACCTTC. It is translated as CATSRDQFGYTF. This rearrangement joins TRBV15 to TRBJ1-2; no clear D. V dropped 0 bases and J dropped 7 bases, with 6 bases sitting between them. CDR1 is LNHNV and CDR2 is YYDKDF in the germline V gene (reference sequence). This CDR3 is 12 amino acids long.